The clone carrying this T cell receptor (beta chain) showed up many times. The target antigen is unknown. The sample originates from a study of T cell repertoires in cytomegalovirus infection. Overall study: An indication of both CMV infection and matching HLA type came from public TCR beta signatures. The study, taken as a whole, reports: Identification of carriers of CMV plus the relevant HLA was achieved through cumulative public TCR beta family frequency. The study found HLA-C-restricted CMV-specific TCR beta clonotypes dominating the ex vivo response.

This CDR3 spans 18 amino acids. Trimming cost V 3 bases and J 1 base; bases outside gene matches: 14. Germline CDR1 is MGHRA and CDR2 is YSYEKL. TCRdb analysed the reads with MiXCR anew, one entry per CDR3 protein. The sample comprises about 250,000 distinct CDR3 sequences, 6.5% of which are singletons, and around 6.5% rests with the top ten. The clonotype was recovered from a human donor in good health (CMV status not recorded). Some clones in this sample may be carry-over from other donors' samples. Sequencing input: PBMCs. The chain joins TRBV4-1 to TRBJ1-2; 7 bases agree with TRBD1. CDR3 in amino acids: CASSHRPGQTTVNYGYTF. CDR3 DNA: TGCGCCAGCAGCCACCGACCGGGACAGACAACTGTTAACTATGGCTACACCTTC.